This T cell receptor (beta chain) is drawn from a study of blood T cell repertoires in COVID-19. Overall study: The study drew acute and convalescent COVID-19 samples from the United States, Italy and Spain. The cDNA or gDNA used as material had been derived from T cells, B-cell-depleted T cells, or PBMCs.

Sequencing was performed with immunoSEQ multiplex PCR; in TCRdb, only in-frame clones are kept and a portion is missing. The profile shows 25,000 to 35,000 clones, approximately 79% of them singletons. Germline CDR1 is SGHTA and CDR2 is FQGNSA. The CDR3 loop spans 17 amino acids. Germline trimming cut 5 bases from V and 4 bases from J; bases unmatched to any gene: 11. Concerning this clone: Other nucleotide sequences in the sample specify the same CDR3.

This clonotype originated in a boy aged 2 to 9 with active or convalescent COVID-19. The J gene is TRBJ2-3, the V gene TRBV7-2; 11 bases line up with TRBD2. Material for sequencing was peripheral blood. CDR3 residues: CASSPQSSGRASDTQYF. CDR3 bases: TGTGCCAGCAGCCCCCAAAGTAGCGGGAGGGCCTCAGATACGCAGTATTTT.